This section outlines one T cell receptor beta chain sequence together with its context. What it binds is not known. This specimen belongs to a study of T cells in localized non-small cell lung cancer. General observations from the study: Sequencing was limited to one tumor region, leaving the possibility of heterogeneity open. Within adjacent lung there appeared a median roughly 60 of the top 100 tumor clones.

Profiling relied on immunoSEQ multiplex PCR, and the TCRdb table lists in-frame clones only, not all of them. Seen here are 75,000 to 95,000 clones, roughly 87% observed once, and the top ten hold 15%. The receptor was derived from a man aged 35 to 70 with stage I squamous cell lung carcinoma. The material was peripheral blood, obtained before any cancer treatment.

The DNA of the CDR3 is TGTGCCAGCAGTACGGGGACAGGCTATGGCTACACCTTC. This codes for CASSTGTGYGYTF. The chain couples TRBV6-6 to TRBJ1-2; 8 positions match TRBD1. This CDR3 region has 13 residues. The germline V gene encodes CDR1 MNHNY and CDR2 SVGAGI (reference sequence). After removal of 5 bases from V and 4 bases from J, the junction contained 3 bases not matched to a gene.